The TCR beta chain under discussion was sequenced for a study of blood T cell repertoires in COVID-19. In the study overall: Nucleic acid was either cDNA or gDNA, and it came from T cells, B-cell-depleted T cells, or PBMCs.

V was trimmed by 0 bases and J by 0 bases, leaving 14 bases between them. CDR3 length equals 18 residues. Per germline, CDR1 SGHTA and CDR2 FQGNSA. Study processing details: Amplification from reference gene primers served as the basis for estimated nucleated cell counts. Only in-frame clones appear in the TCRdb table, and some are missing; sequencing was by immunoSEQ multiplex PCR. For V, J and clone size, that table is used; D and trimming come from the DNA. The sample lists approximately 350,000 clones, around 91% seen once, with roughly 3.5% in the top ten. The TCR originated in a woman aged 18 to 35 who had recovered from COVID-19. Input material: peripheral blood. V usage is TRBV7-2 and J usage is TRBJ2-2, with D perhaps TRBD2 (5 bases). The CDR3 is CASSLARVSKTNTGELFF. CDR3 DNA: TGTGCCAGCAGCTTAGCGCGGGTGTCTAAAACGAACACCGGGGAGCTGTTTTTT.